This T cell receptor (beta chain) was sequenced in a study of cytomegalovirus exposure and HLA in healthy donors. A note on this clone: The antigen remains undetermined.

60 Vbeta and 13 Jbeta primers were used in PCR. Per the authors' pipeline: The count from a later analysis was tens of millions of unique TCR beta chains, about 9.9 million of them shared. The protocol was immunoSEQ multiplex PCR, while the TCRdb copy is restricted to in-frame clones and leaves out a portion. The V and J calls and clone size are taken from that table; D and trimming were inferred from the DNA. The sample has some 200,000 clones, approximately 85% seen once. The CDR3 loop spans 14 amino acids. V was cut by 2 bases and J by 0 bases, with 7 bases left in between. The germline V gene encodes CDR1 MNHEY and CDR2 SVGAGI. Study-level results: Rare TCR sequences dominated, though some public TCRs recurred in many donors. Later analysis suggested links between common viral pathogens and several top significant clusters.

The sequence was obtained from a woman younger than 35 in good health and CMV-seronegative. Sequencing used PBMCs. This chain connects TRBV6-5 to TRBJ1-2; no clear D. CDR3 region: CASSYGTPNYGYTF. The CDR3 DNA follows: TGTGCCAGCAGTTACGGCACCCCTAACTATGGCTACACCTTC.